This note documents a single T cell receptor beta chain sequence. Its target antigen remains unknown. The input lacks base qualities; no much larger clone sits a single base away. The CDR3 sequence holds 15 residues, the cysteine and phenylalanine included. The kept DNA is CDR3 alone, 45 bases in frame from the first base. CDR1 SGHRS and CDR2 YFSETQ are derived from the germline V gene. V is pruned by 0 bases and J by 4 bases, leaving 6 bases of the junction without a gene match. The data derive from a study of sequential checkpoint blockade in melanoma (dated by TCRdb to the late 2010s). Some background on the complete study: Patients were assigned by 1:1 randomization to either first-line nivolumab followed by ipilimumab (arm A) or ipilimumab followed by nivolumab (arm B). Maintenance nivolumab came after both trial sequences.

The sample's treatment or condition, from its label and the paper: randomized to nivolumab then ipilimumab (arm A) or the reverse (arm B). Prior DNA-damaging chemotherapy had not been received by any trial patient. Thawed PBMCs were sorted on a FACS Aria II flow cytometer to isolate live CD3+CD8+ cells negative for CD19 and CD56. Samples came from patients with melanoma in CheckMate 064, a randomized, open-label phase II trial of sequential checkpoint blockade. Peripheral blood mononuclear cells were collected by leukapheresis, purified using Ficoll-Paque, and frozen in human serum containing about 9.8% DMSO. Immediately after sorting, the purity of the sorted blood CD3+CD8+ cells was confirmed to be >98%, and DNA was then extracted. The immunoSEQ Assay was used to immunosequence TCRbeta CDR3 regions from genomic DNA. Genomic DNA was amplified by bias-controlled multiplex PCR before high-throughput sequencing. The authors' analysis ran thus. To quantify the absolute abundance of each unique TCRbeta CDR3 region, the sequences were collapsed and filtered. Clonality, defined as 1 minus Pielou's evenness, was calculated using only productive rearrangements. Clones with significantly greater frequencies in on-treatment versus baseline samples were identified using a previously published method. The clones in this table, taken by TCRdb from immuneACCESS, are in-frame only. Not every clone is retained; where verified, under half of the shortfall comes from an unresolved V gene, and the cause of the rest is unknown. V and J calls and clone size follow that table, whereas D and trimming were derived from the DNA. The sample records roughly 13,000 clones, about 61% of which are singletons. The biggest ten clones account for 20% to 25% of the sample.

Paper-wide results and their limitations: The response-prediction model combining TCR metrics and mutation burden needs validation in larger, independent patient cohorts.

The material was CD8+ T cells sorted from blood (inferred from file names), obtained from a patient given nivolumab and ipilimumab in sequence. This sequence originates from a human donor with melanoma. The rearrangement joined TRBV5-1 to TRBJ2-5, with 7 middle bases fitting TRBD1. The sequenced DNA: TGCGCCAGCAGCTTGGAGGGGGCGCCTCCAGAGACCCAGTACTTC. It is translated as CASSLEGAPPETQYF. With the rest looked up from the reference TRBV5-1 and TRBJ2-5 genes rather than sequenced, the full variable domain is KAGVTQTPRYLIKTRGQQVTLSCSPISGHRSVSWYQQTPGQGLQFLFEYFSETQRNKGNFPGRFSGRQFSNSRSEMNVSTLELGDSALYLCASSLEGAPPETQYFGPGTRLLVL.